This T cell receptor beta chain emerged from a study of blood T cell repertoires in COVID-19. Study-level background: Collection of acute and convalescent COVID-19 samples took place in the United States, Italy and Spain. T cells, B-cell-depleted T cells, or PBMCs supplied cDNA or gDNA.

Trimming took 3 bases from V and 7 from J, leaving 10 bases between them. The CDR3 has 12 residues. As handled by the study authors: Reference gene primer amplification in the assay estimated nucleated cell counts. Profiled with immunoSEQ multiplex PCR; TCRdb holds only in-frame clones, not every one. V and J calls and clone size follow that table, whereas D and trimming were derived from the DNA. The table shows more than 200,000 clones, with roughly 80% occurring only once. The chain recombines TRBV12-3 or TRBV12-4 with TRBJ2-7; no clear D gene. The receptor's source is a woman older than 75 with active or convalescent COVID-19. Sequenced: peripheral blood. Here the CDR3 reads CASSFTLREQYF. CDR3 bases: TGTGCCAGCAGTTTTACTCTCCGAGAGCAGTACTTC.